This TCR beta chain was retrieved from a study of cytomegalovirus exposure and HLA in healthy donors (TCRdb year 2017). About the study as a whole: According to an earlier analysis of several hundred of the donors, about 170 million T cells yielded 90 million to 140 million unique TCR beta sequences and about 300 Gb of sequence data. Along with the approximately 620-subject first cohort, a separate validation cohort of over a hundred different subjects was used. Using immunosequencing, the study profiled T cell repertoires from around 670 subjects and related those repertoires to cytomegalovirus serostatus. The genetic ancestry cluster associated with self-reported Caucasian donors included around 76% of the 398 genotyped donors. In the later analysis, no new phenotypic data were used to find candidate immune exposures; instead, reliance was placed on TCR beta sequences and their occurrence across donors. The aim of the study was to test whether cataloging public T cell receptors could identify signatures of past pathogen exposure. To predict cytomegalovirus infection status, the study brought together high-throughput TCR immunosequencing, statistical association of individual TCRs with disease status, and machine learning. To decide whether each TCR beta V gene segment behaved as functional or pseudogenic, an earlier analysis of some 580 of the donors relied on high-throughput TCR beta sequencing. Alongside the repertoire data, information on donor age, sex, ethnicity and CMV serostatus was compiled. Every discovery cohort repertoire had been produced on one sequencing platform. Roughly 5 DR-DQ haplotypes were handled as single units for association and clustering, since linkage in the cohort was strong. Typing coverage varied by locus: 629-630 donors for A, B, C, DRB1 and DQB1; roughly 560 for DQA1; approximately 570 for DPA1; around 450 for DPB1. To study patterns of TCR occurrence, a later analysis re-analyzed previously published TCR beta repertoires from several hundred donors and added high-resolution HLA genotyping. Among about 400 genotyped donors of the cohort, an average of about 240,000 unique TCR beta nucleotide sequences was sequenced per donor, of which about 19% were non-productive. HLA typing included class I and class II loci at four-digit resolution. A later genetic analysis used genome-wide SNP genotypes for about 60% of the roughly 670 donors, treating that subset as a discovery cohort. An early release covering roughly 580 HLA-typed donors comprised about 300 gigabases of sequencing data and 85 million or so unique TCR sequences. What the study reported, not specific to this receptor: A later analysis found that TCR association rates varied across HLA loci, with DRB1 alleles showing the most associated TCRs and HLA-C alleles the fewest. Most TCR sequences were observed very rarely across donors, whereas some public TCRs were present in many individuals. Immune exposure information for the cohort was limited to CMV serostatus. Because counts were too low, around 17 rarely observed V segments, including chromosome 9 orphons, were left out of the earlier analysis of 500 to 650 of the donors. An earlier analysis of around 600 of the donors showed that most TCR beta V segments appeared in productive rearrangements either about 87% or about 30% of the time, which broadly matched IMGT annotations. The authors suggested that the approach could potentially be extended to other disease states and immunological phenotypes. Because the 87-base-pair reads could not distinguish some IMGT-functional V segments, including TRBV6-2 and TRBV6-3, those segments were excluded. A further reported finding was that TCR beta sequences accurately predicted the HLA-A and HLA-B alleles for most subjects in the first cohort. An association between a missense DCLRE1C variant and V-gene and J-gene trimming of TCR beta chains was found in a later genetic analysis and replicated in an independent cohort. In a later analysis, HLA-associated TCR beta chains were found to be more clonally expanded and to have lower generation probabilities than equally common non-associated chains. In a later analysis, most CMV-associated TCR beta chains were found to appear HLA-restricted, with HLA associations seemingly driven largely by CMV exposure. A cluster of highly shared sequence variants was judged likely to be a technical artifact of the sequencing pipeline. Three of the identified cytomegalovirus-associated TCR beta chains were confirmed in vitro to be specific for cytomegalovirus antigens. Roughly uniform sequencing depth across donors was assumed in presence/absence analyses, although this assumption may not hold. A later genetic analysis reported fewer N-insertions in productive TCRs among donors in an Asian-associated ancestry cluster than the roughly 650-donor mean. A later analysis reported that several top co-occurrence clusters appeared linked to parvovirus B19, influenza, CMV and Epstein-Barr virus. Linkage disequilibrium might explain the correlated functional status among segregating V segments, but an unknown experimental factor could not be excluded. The study gave a list of 150 to 200 TCR beta chains associated with cytomegalovirus. The classifier was reported to diagnose cytomegalovirus status with high specificity and sensitivity in both the original and validation cohorts. Strong co-occurrence of HLA alleles, especially DR and DQ, made assigning TCR associations to individual alleles difficult. Only TCR beta chains were sequenced in this cohort, and the absence of alpha or paired-chain data limited detectable features. Because HLA typing was unavailable for some donors at each locus, only the typed subset was used in association tests. Specific HLA alleles were associated with roughly 16,000 TCR beta sequences at a false discovery rate of 0.05 in a later analysis.

As concerns this clone: It lacks a known antigen. No qualities accompany the bases; no much larger clone lies one base away.

The cohort consisted of 666 healthy bone marrow donors. At the time of sampling, all cohort members were nominally healthy, though unrecorded immune exposures were likely present. The donor was CMV seropositive and was included in the group of some 290 seropositive cohort members. A peripheral blood sample was provided by each donor, and peripheral blood mononuclear cells were used for TCR beta sequencing. Genomic DNA was extracted from the blood cell samples with the Qiagen DNeasy Blood Extraction Kit. The germline V gene specifies SGHAT as CDR1 and FQNNGV as CDR2. The V end gives up 3 bases and the J end 4 bases, leaving 3 bases in the junction not matched to a gene. Reading from cysteine to phenylalanine, the CDR3 counts 14 amino acids. The kept DNA is CDR3 alone, 42 bases in frame from the first base. Libraries were built with the immunoSEQ multiplex PCR assay. A mixture of 60 forward primers for TCR Vbeta segments and 13 reverse primers for TCR Jbeta segments was used in the multiplex PCR. The CDR3 region of rearranged TCR beta genes was amplified from genomic DNA with a multiplex PCR assay. Amplified TCR beta libraries were sequenced as 87-base-pair reads on the Illumina HiSeq System. The original methods were these. In a later analysis, some 80 million unique TCR beta chains were counted across the 666 repertoires, and roughly 10 million of these chains were shared by at least two donors. To remove PCR and sequencing errors, raw reads were error-corrected and collapsed into unique sequences using a nearest-neighbor algorithm that merged closely related sequences. To assign V, D and J gene segments, CDR3 sequences were aligned to IMGT reference sequences. For a sequence to be retained, a match of at least six nucleotides was required to both a V gene segment and a J gene segment. A rearrangement was called productive if the CDR3 had no stop codons and remained in frame with V and J, and every other rearrangement was called non-productive. Following IMGT convention, CDR3 was defined as the stretch from the second conserved V-encoded cysteine up to the conserved J-encoded phenylalanine. Sequences without an unambiguous match to a single V gene segment were excluded from the earlier analysis of 587 of the donors. In an earlier analysis of about 590 of the donors, a V segment was called functional when productive rearrangements were above 56.7%, and segregating when the standard deviation between donors exceeded 5%. To diagnose cytomegalovirus status from the catalog of TCR beta chain sequences, a statistical classification framework was built. In a later analysis, V and J genes were assigned by comparing TCR nucleotide sequences against IMGT/GENE-DB human TR gene sequences. Using the TCRdist pipeline, a later analysis assigned CDR3 sequences along with most-parsimonious VDJ recombination scenarios. In a later analysis, each TCR beta chain was defined by its CDR3 amino acid sequence together with its V-gene family, and reads lacking a unique V-gene family were excluded. In a later analysis, 450 to 600 highly shared, low-generation-probability nucleotide sequences were removed to address suspected cross-contamination and a sequencing artifact. In a later analysis, a clonal expansion index for each public chain was calculated from normalized within-repertoire ranks of inferred template counts. In a later analysis, generation probabilities were computed with a VDJ recombination model fitted to out-of-frame rearrangements, and the resulting probabilities were checked against IGoR. In a later analysis, hypergeometric tests were used to score TCR-TCR, TCR-HLA and TCR-CMV co-occurrence, with a repertoire-size bias correction applied to TCR pairs. False discovery rates were estimated in a later analysis by permuting HLA or CMV assignments 20 times. In a later analysis, co-occurring TCRs were grouped using DBSCAN, with TCRdist sequence similarity added in when clustering inside HLA-allele-positive subsets. Co-occurrence clustering excluded repertoires with fewer than 30,000 or more than 120,000 public chains, plus five with anomalous nucleotide sharing. TCRdb re-hosts the immuneACCESS table, in-frame sequences only. Its copies lack some clones; in the studies checked, an unresolved V gene accounts for under half of them, and the cause for the rest is not known. V and J calls and clone size are those listed in that table; D and trimming were worked out from the DNA. Within this sample are about 100,000 clones, with approximately 81% of them counted one time only. The ten largest clones add up to about 4.4% of the sample.

Sample: PBMCs. The TCR was taken from a woman aged 70-85 years in good health and CMV-seropositive. Recombination linked TRBV11-2 to TRBJ2-1, and 7 bases in between align with TRBD1. The CDR3 reads as follows: CASSFRTGYNEQFF. The nucleotide sequence reads as follows: TGTGCCAGCAGCTTTCGGACAGGTTACAATGAGCAGTTCTTC.